This T cell receptor (beta chain) is from a study of CXCR4 blockade with PD-1 therapy in pancreatic cancer. The assay was immunoSEQ multiplex PCR, and TCRdb's table has in-frame clones only and misses some. Of about 490 clones listed, around 40% were seen once; the top ten hold 16%. The TCR comes from a human donor with pancreatic ductal adenocarcinoma. Material for sequencing was tumor tissue.

The CDR3 spells CASGLGQTNTEAFF. CDR3 nucleotide sequence: TGTGCTAGTGGTCTTGGACAGACGAACACTGAAGCTTTCTTT. The V and J genes are TRBV12-5 and TRBJ1-1; TRBD1 is a possible D gene (6 bases). CDR3 length: 14 amino acids. Per germline, CDR1 LGHNT and CDR2 FRNRAP. V was clipped by 5 bases and J by 1 base, with 11 bases between them.